The clone carrying this T cell receptor beta chain has just a few counts. The antigen is not known. Unmatched junction bases numbered 3, after V lost 1 base and J lost 0 bases. This CDR3 spans 15 amino acids. Germline values: CDR1 SGDLS, CDR2 YYNGEE. This entry is derived from a study of lymphopenia after photon versus proton radiotherapy. Study-wide results and limits: Proton therapy kept repertoires fairly stable, unlike photons, which gained effector/memory cells. Post-nadir diversity loss with photons came from oligoclonal expansion, particularly CD8+ Temra cells. Larger post-nadir TCR diversity loss correlated inversely with survival in deceased patients.

Using immunoSEQ multiplex PCR, the repertoire was profiled, and TCRdb retains in-frame clones only, with some absent. This sample carries fewer than 20,000 clones, approximately 90% of them seen once, and the ten largest clones take about 9%. The specimen was peripheral blood, collected from a patient treated with proton-based radiotherapy. The chain uses TRBV9 and TRBJ2-5; 7 nucleotides align to TRBD2. This clonotype was sampled from a man in his 70s with pancreatic cancer. For the CDR3, the DNA is TGTGCCAGCAGCGTAAGCGGGGCGGACCAAGAGACCCAGTACTTC. Its translation: CASSVSGADQETQYF. Complete variable domain (other parts from reference TRBV9 and TRBJ2-5): DSGVTQTPKHLITATGQRVTLRCSPRSGDLSVYWYQQSLDQGLQFLIQYYNGEERAKGNILERFSAQQFPDLHSELNLSSLELGDSALYFCASSVSGADQETQYFGPGTRLLVL.